This T cell receptor beta chain was sequenced for a study of blood T cell repertoires in COVID-19. Turning to the study itself: Spain, Italy and the United States supplied samples that represented acute and convalescent COVID-19. PBMCs, B-cell-depleted T cells, or T cells provided the cDNA or gDNA that made up the material.

As handled by the study authors: Quantification of nucleated cells was approximated via reference gene primer amplification. The data were produced by immunoSEQ multiplex PCR, yet TCRdb's version contains in-frame clones alone and is incomplete. V, J and clone size are those of that table, while D and trimming were read from the DNA. Among 75,000 to 90,000 clones listed, more than 70% were seen once. The CDR3 has 16 residues. Germline CDR1 is SGDLS and CDR2 is YYNGEE. The trim removed 0 bases at V and 4 bases at J, leaving 6 bases unmatched. Sequences were obtained from peripheral blood. This receptor was identified in a man in his fifties with active COVID-19. The chain is built from TRBV9 and TRBJ1-4; 7 bases match TRBD1. The CDR3 reads CASSVDGTALNEKLFF. CDR3 coding DNA: TGTGCCAGCAGCGTAGACGGGACAGCTCTTAATGAAAAACTGTTTTTT.